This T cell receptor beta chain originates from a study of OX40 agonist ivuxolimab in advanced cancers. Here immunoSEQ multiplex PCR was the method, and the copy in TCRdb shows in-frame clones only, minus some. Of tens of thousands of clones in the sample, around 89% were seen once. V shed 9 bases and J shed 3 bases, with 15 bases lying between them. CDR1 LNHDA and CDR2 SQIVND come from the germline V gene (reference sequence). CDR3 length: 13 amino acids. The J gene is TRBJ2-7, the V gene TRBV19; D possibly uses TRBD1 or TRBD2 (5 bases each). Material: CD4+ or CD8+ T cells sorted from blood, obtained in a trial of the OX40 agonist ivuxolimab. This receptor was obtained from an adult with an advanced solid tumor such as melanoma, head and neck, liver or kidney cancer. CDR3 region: CASQGGPSYEQYF. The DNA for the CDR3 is TGTGCCAGCCAGGGCGGGCCCAGCTACGAGCAGTACTTC.